The source of this T cell receptor beta chain is a study of cytomegalovirus exposure and HLA in healthy donors. The CDR3 contains 12 residues. Germline values: CDR1 MDHEN, CDR2 SYDVKM. V lost 11 bases and J 0 bases, leaving 8 bases between the germline ends. Vbeta (60) and Jbeta (13) primers were used in the PCR. Method: immunoSEQ multiplex PCR; TCRdb's copy keeps in-frame clones and lacks some. The sample lists about 160,000 clones; 70% to 80% were seen once. Study-level findings and limits: Reportedly, fewer N-insertions than the roughly 600-donor mean appeared in an Asian-associated ancestry cluster in a later analysis. The study put 150 to 200 TCR beta chains on its list as cytomegalovirus-associated.

This clone turned up a few times. What it binds is unknown. This chain connects TRBV28 to TRBJ1-5, with D uncertain. Sequenced sample: PBMCs. This sequence was found in a man aged 40-55 years in good health and CMV-seronegative. CDR3 DNA sequence: TGTGCCGTAAAATATAGCAATCAGCCCCAGCATTTT. This codes for CAVKYSNQPQHF.